This TCR beta chain was observed in a study of blood T cell repertoires in COVID-19. In the authors' workflow: Amplifying reference gene primers gave estimates of nucleated cell counts. TCRdb's copy holds only in-frame clones and misses some; the assay was immunoSEQ multiplex PCR. V and J calls and clone size are as listed in that table; D and trimming were resolved from the DNA. The sample lists about 200,000 clones, around 80% occurring once. The V end lost 5 bases, the J end lost 0 bases, and 14 bases lay between the germline ends. From germline, CDR1 is SGHVS and CDR2 FQNEAQ. This CDR3 is built from 15 residues.

This TCR came from a woman in her fifties or sixties with COVID-19, enrolled during active disease. J is TRBJ2-7 and V is TRBV7-8, with a possible D match to TRBD2 (5 bases). The sample taken for sequencing was peripheral blood. This CDR3 reads CASSPGRSGSYEQYF. The CDR3 DNA reads as TGTGCCAGCAGCCCCGGTCGGAGCGGCTCCTACGAGCAGTACTTC.